This T cell receptor beta chain stems from a study of radiotherapy plus CTLA-4 blockade in lung cancer. As regards this clone: The target antigen is unknown.

Per germline, CDR1 SGHRS and CDR2 YFSETQ. Trimming took 9 bases from V and 2 from J, leaving 11 bases between them. This CDR3 comprises 12 residues. Study results and caveats: Blood TCR clones of tumor origin expanded after radiotherapy plus ipilimumab.

Using immunoSEQ multiplex PCR, the repertoire was profiled, and TCRdb retains in-frame clones only, with some absent. The sample records 75,000 to 80,000 clones, around 86% being singletons. This TCR was sampled from a human donor with non-small cell lung cancer who had stable disease on radiotherapy plus ipilimumab. This chain links TRBV5-1 with TRBJ2-5, with D hard to call. The sequencing used peripheral blood, collected from a patient treated with radiotherapy plus ipilimumab. The CDR3 region has the DNA TGCGCCACCCGAGAGAATCAAGAGACCCAGTACTTC. Translated: CATRENQETQYF.